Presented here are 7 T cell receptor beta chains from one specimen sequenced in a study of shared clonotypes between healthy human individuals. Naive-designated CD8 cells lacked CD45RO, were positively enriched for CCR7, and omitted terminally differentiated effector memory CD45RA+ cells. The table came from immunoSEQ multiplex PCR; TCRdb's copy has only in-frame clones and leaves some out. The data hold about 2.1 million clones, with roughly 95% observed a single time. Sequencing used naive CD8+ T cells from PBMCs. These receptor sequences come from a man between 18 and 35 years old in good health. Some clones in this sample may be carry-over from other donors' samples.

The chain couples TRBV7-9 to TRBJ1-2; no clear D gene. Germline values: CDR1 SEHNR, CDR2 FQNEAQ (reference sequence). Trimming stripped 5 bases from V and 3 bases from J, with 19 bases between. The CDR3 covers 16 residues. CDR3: CASSPSTPASYYGYTF. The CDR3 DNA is TGTGCCAGCAGCCCCTCGACACCGGCAAGTTACTATGGCTACACCTTC.

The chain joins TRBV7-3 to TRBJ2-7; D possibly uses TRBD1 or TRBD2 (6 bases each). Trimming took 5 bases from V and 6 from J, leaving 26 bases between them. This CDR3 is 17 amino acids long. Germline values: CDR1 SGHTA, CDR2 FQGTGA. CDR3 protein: CASSPRGGLSSVGEQYF. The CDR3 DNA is TGTGCCAGCAGCCCCCGAGGGGGACTCTCATCAGTGGGCGAGCAGTACTTC.

Here the CDR3 DNA reads TGCGCCAGCAGCCAAGATGTATTAGAAGCGGGAGTGGGGGATGAGCAGTTCTTC. It encodes CASSQDVLEAGVGDEQFF. V and J are TRBV4-3 and TRBJ2-1; 8 nucleotides agree with TRBD2. The V and J ends lost 0 bases and 8 bases, in that order; junction bases with no gene match: 15. Germline V gives CDR1 LGHNA, CDR2 YSLEER. The CDR3 has 18 residues.

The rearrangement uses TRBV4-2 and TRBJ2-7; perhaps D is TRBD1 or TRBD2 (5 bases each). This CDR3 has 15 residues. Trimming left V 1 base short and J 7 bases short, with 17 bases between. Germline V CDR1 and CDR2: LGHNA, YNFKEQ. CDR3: CASSQVRWEEGEQYF. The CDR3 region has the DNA TGTGCCAGCAGCCAAGTTCGGTGGGAAGAGGGGGAGCAGTACTTC.

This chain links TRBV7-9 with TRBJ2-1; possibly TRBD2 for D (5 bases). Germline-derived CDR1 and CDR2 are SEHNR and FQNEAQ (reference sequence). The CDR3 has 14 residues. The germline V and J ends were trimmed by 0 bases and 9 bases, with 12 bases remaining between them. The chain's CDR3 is CASSLAGDLGEQFF. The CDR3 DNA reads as TGTGCCAGCAGCTTAGCGGGAGACCTTGGTGAGCAGTTCTTC.

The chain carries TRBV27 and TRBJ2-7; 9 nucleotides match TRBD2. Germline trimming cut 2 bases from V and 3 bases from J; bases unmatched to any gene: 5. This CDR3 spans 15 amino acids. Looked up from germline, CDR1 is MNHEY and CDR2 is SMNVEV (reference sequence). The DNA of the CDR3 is TGTGCCAGCAGTTTACGGACTAGCGCGATCTACGAGCAGTACTTC. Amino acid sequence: CASSLRTSAIYEQYF.

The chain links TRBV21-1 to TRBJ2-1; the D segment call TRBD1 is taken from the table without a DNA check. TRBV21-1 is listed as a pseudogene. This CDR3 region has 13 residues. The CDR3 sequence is CASSSRQGNEQFF. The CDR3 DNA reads TGTGCCAGCAGCTCCCGACAGGGAAATGAGCAGTTCTTC.